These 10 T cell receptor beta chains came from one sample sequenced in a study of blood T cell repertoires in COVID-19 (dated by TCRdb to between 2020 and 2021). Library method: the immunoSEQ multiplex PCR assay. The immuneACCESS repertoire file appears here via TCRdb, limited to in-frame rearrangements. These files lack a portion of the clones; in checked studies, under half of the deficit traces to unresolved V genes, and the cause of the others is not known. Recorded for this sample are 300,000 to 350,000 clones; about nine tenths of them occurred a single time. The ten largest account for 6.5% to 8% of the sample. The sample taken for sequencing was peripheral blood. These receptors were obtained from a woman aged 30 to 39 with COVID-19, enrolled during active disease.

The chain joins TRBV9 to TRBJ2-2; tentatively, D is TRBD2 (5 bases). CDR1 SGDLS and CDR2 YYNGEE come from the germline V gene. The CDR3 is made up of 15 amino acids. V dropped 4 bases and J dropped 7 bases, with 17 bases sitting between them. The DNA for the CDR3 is TGTGCCAGCAGCCCTCCGACCGGGATGGACGGGGAGCTGTTTTTT. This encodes CASSPPTGMDGELFF.

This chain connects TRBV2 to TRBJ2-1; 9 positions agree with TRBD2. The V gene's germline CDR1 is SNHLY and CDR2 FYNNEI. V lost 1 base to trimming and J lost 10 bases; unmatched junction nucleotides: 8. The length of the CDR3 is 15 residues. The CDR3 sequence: CASSEELAGRSEQFF. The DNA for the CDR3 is TGTGCCAGCAGTGAAGAGCTAGCGGGAAGATCGGAGCAGTTCTTC.

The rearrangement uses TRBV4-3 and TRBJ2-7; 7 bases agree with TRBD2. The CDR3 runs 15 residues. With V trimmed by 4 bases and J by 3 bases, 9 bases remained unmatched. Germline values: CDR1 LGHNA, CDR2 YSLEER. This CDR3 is CASSRQGEGFYEQYF. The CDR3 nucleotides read TGCGCCAGCAGCCGACAAGGGGAGGGTTTCTACGAGCAGTACTTC.

The chain's CDR3 is CASSLAGRGTEAFF. The CDR3 DNA follows: TGTGCCAGCAGCTTGGCGGGCAGGGGAACTGAAGCTTTCTTT. The chain has TRBV5-6 and TRBJ1-1; D is possibly TRBD1 (6 bases). CDR1 SGHDT and CDR2 YYEEEE come from the germline V gene. The CDR3 totals 14 residues. V shed 0 bases and J shed 5 bases, with 11 bases lying between them.

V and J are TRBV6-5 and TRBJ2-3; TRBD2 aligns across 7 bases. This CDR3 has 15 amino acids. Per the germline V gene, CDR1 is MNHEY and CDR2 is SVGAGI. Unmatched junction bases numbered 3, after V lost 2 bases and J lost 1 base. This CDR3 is CASSYVREGTDTQYF. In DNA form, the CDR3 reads TGTGCCAGCAGTTACGTTCGGGAGGGCACAGATACGCAGTATTTT.

The CDR3 spells CASSPTGSIEKLFF. Here the CDR3 DNA reads TGTGCCAGCTCACCGACAGGGTCAATTGAAAAACTGTTTTTT. The chain recombines TRBV18 with TRBJ1-4; 7 positions match TRBD1. CDR1 KGHSH and CDR2 LQKENI come from the germline V gene. V was clipped by 3 bases and J by 7 bases; unmatched bases: 5. This CDR3 region has 14 residues.

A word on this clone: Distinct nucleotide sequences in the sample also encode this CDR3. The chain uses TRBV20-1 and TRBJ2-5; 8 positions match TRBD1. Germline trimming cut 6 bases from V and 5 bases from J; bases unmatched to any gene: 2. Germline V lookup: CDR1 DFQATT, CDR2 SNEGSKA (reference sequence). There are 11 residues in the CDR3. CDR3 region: CSARQGETQYF. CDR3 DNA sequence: TGCAGTGCAAGACAGGGGGAGACCCAGTACTTC.

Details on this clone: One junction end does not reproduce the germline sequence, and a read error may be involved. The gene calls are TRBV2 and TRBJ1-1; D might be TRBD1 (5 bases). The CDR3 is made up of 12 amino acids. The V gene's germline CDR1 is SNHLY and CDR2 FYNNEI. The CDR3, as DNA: TGTGCCAGCAGTACAAGCCGGGACTGGCGTCTCTTT. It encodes CASSTSRDWRLF.

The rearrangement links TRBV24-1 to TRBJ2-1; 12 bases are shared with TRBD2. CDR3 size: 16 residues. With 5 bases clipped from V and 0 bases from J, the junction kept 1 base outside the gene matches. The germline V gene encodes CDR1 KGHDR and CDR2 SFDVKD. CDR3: CATSGLAGVSYNEQFF. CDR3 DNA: TGTGCCACCAGTGGACTAGCGGGAGTCTCCTACAATGAGCAGTTCTTC.

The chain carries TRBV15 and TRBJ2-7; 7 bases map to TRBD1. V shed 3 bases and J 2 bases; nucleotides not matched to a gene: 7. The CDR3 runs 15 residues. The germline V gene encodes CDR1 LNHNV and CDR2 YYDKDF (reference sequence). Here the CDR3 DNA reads TGTGCCACCAGCAGCTCCCCCGACAGGGCCTACGAGCAGTACTTC. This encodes CATSSSPDRAYEQYF.